What follows are 11 T cell receptor beta chains derived from one specimen sequenced in a study of shared clonotypes between healthy human individuals. Positively selected for CCR7, the CD45RO-negative cells used as naive CD8 cells excluded terminally differentiated effector memory CD45RA+ cells. The data were produced by immunoSEQ multiplex PCR, yet TCRdb's version contains in-frame clones alone and is incomplete. The data contain some 2 million clones, roughly 95% of them singletons. Specimen: naive CD8+ T cells sorted from blood. These receptors were obtained from a man between 18 and 29 years old in good health.

The chain combines TRBV7-9 with TRBJ2-3, with 13 bases lining up with TRBD2. CDR1 and CDR2 (germline): SEHNR, FQNEAQ (reference sequence). The J segment lost 5 bases and the V segment lost 5 bases, leaving 4 bases of the junction unmatched. The CDR3 sequence is 15 residues long. CDR3 nucleotides: TGTGCCAGCAGCGCAAGGACTAGCGGGGGAGATACGCAGTATTTT. Its translation is CASSARTSGGDTQYF.

This chain joins TRBV4-3 and TRBJ2-7; D is tentatively TRBD1 or TRBD2 (6 bases each). Germline-derived CDR1 and CDR2 are LGHNA and YSLEER. V gave up 0 bases and J gave up 2 bases, with 11 bases separating them. The CDR3 sequence is 15 residues long. The CDR3 region is CASSQEGGITYEQYF. The DNA of the CDR3 is TGCGCCAGCAGCCAAGAAGGGGGGATCACCTACGAGCAGTACTTC.

Notes on this clone: The sample contains more than one DNA sequence encoding this CDR3. The rearrangement joins TRBV27 to TRBJ2-1; 7 bases map to TRBD2. Trimming at V came to 5 bases and at J to 2 bases, leaving 9 bases not matched to a gene. The CDR3 has 16 residues. The germline V gene encodes CDR1 MNHEY and CDR2 SMNVEV (reference sequence). This CDR3 is CASSPSSGEAYNEQFF. The CDR3 bases are TGTGCCAGCAGTCCGTCTAGCGGAGAAGCCTACAATGAGCAGTTCTTC.

Remarks on this clone: The same CDR3 can be traced to other DNA sequences in this sample. The rearrangement joins TRBV5-4 to TRBJ1-1; no clear D. The V gene's germline CDR1 is SGHNT and CDR2 YYREEE (reference sequence). The ends were cut back, 0 bases at V and 5 bases at J, with 5 bases in the middle. This CDR3 has 12 residues. Written as DNA, the CDR3 is TGTGCCAGCAGCTTGGTGGGGACTGAAGCTTTCTTT. This gives the protein CASSLVGTEAFF.

The rearrangement uses TRBV27 and TRBJ2-7; 7 nucleotides agree with TRBD1. Germline V gene lookup returns CDR1 MNHEY and CDR2 SMNVEV (reference sequence). The CDR3 length is 15 residues. Trimming took 3 bases from V and 3 from J; bases not matched to a gene: 8. CDR3 sequence: CASSLGRGFRYEQYF. CDR3 nucleotide sequence: TGTGCCAGCAGTTTGGGCAGGGGGTTTCGCTACGAGCAGTACTTC.

The chain's CDR3 is CASSYDGTALFDGYTF. In nucleotides, the CDR3 is TGTGCCAGCAGTTACGACGGGACAGCCCTATTTGATGGCTACACCTTC. The chain joins TRBV6-6 to TRBJ1-2; 7 bases fit TRBD1. The CDR3 extends over 16 amino acids. CDR1 and CDR2 from the germline V gene are MNHNY and SVGAGI (reference sequence). The V and J ends lost 2 bases and 6 bases, in that order; junction bases with no gene match: 12.

V and J are TRBV4-1 and TRBJ1-1; D is unresolved. Trimming took 5 bases from V and 4 from J, leaving 11 bases between them. The germline gives CDR1 MGHRA, CDR2 YSYEKL. This CDR3 is built from 13 residues. CDR3 amino acids: CASSYRIPTEAFF. The CDR3, as DNA: TGCGCCAGCAGCTACCGTATACCCACTGAAGCTTTCTTT.

The rearrangement uses TRBV6-5 and TRBJ2-7, with D possibly matching TRBD2 (5 bases). The CDR3 runs 14 residues. Germline CDR1 is MNHEY and CDR2 is SVGAGI. V gave up 0 bases and J gave up 12 bases, with 18 bases separating them. DNA of the CDR3: TGTGCCAGCAGTTACTCGGAAGGGCAGCGGATGCTGTACTTC. Its protein is CASSYSEGQRMLYF.

The chain couples TRBV6-1 to TRBJ2-5, with unresolved D. From germline, CDR1 is MNHNS and CDR2 SASEGT. The CDR3 is 16 residues long. V shed 4 bases and J shed 5 bases, with 20 bases lying between them. CDR3 residues: CASSVPPGRARETQYF. The DNA for the CDR3 is TGTGCCAGCAGTGTCCCCCCCGGCCGGGCCCGGGAGACCCAGTACTTC.

The CDR3 nucleotides are TGTGCCAGCAGCCCCCTGGACAGGGATGACGAGCAGTACTTC. Translated, it gives CASSPLDRDDEQYF. The chain recombines TRBV9 with TRBJ2-7; 8 bases line up with TRBD1. Germline CDR1 and CDR2: SGDLS and YYNGEE. This CDR3 comprises 14 residues. Unmatched junction bases numbered 8, after V lost 4 bases and J lost 5 bases.

V gene TRBV29-1 combines with J gene TRBJ1-5; D not resolved. The germline V and J ends were trimmed by 8 bases and 6 bases, with 23 bases remaining between them. The CDR3 sequence is 15 residues long. Germline loops: CDR1 SQVTM, CDR2 ANQGSEA. CDR3 amino acids: CSPELRVRRPQPQHF. In DNA form, the CDR3 reads TGCAGCCCCGAATTGAGGGTAAGAAGGCCTCAGCCCCAGCATTTT. Full variable domain (rest looked up from reference TRBV29-1 and TRBJ1-5): SAVISQKPSRDICQRGTSLTIQCQVDSQVTMMFWYRQQPGQSLTLIATANQGSEATYESGFVIDKFPISRPNLTFSTLTVSNMSPEDSSIYLCSPELRVRRPQPQHFGDGTRLSIL.